This T cell receptor (beta chain) was retrieved from a study of STAT5B mutations in CD4+ large granular lymphocyte leukemia. In the study overall: Among healthy controls, a particular HLA allele went with more CDR3 'QG' motifs.

Healthy controls were blood donor buffy coats. Trimming shortened V by 2 bases and J by 0 bases, and 11 bases separated the two germline ends. The CDR3 runs 16 residues. Germline V gene lookup returns CDR1 SGHDT and CDR2 YYEEEE. Concerning this clone: What it binds is not known.

Original processing methods: Lowest detectable productive clonotype frequency was 2.59 x 10-5. Sequenced by immunoSEQ multiplex PCR; TCRdb stores in-frame clones only, minus some. V and J calls and clone size follow that table, whereas D and trimming were derived from the DNA. Of tens of thousands of clones listed, about four fifths are singletons. Study outcomes and limitations: 8/27 top patient clones versus 2/35 control clones were TRBV06-family.

V is TRBV5-6 and J is TRBJ1-4; a possible D gene is TRBD1 (6 bases). This receptor was obtained from a human donor in good health. Sample: CD4+ T cells from blood buffy coats. In nucleotides, the CDR3 is TGTGCCAGCAGCTTCGGGGGGCGGGCAACTAATGAAAAACTGTTTTTT. The encoded protein is CASSFGGRATNEKLFF.